Presented here are 24 T cell receptor beta chains from one specimen sequenced in a study of OX40 agonist ivuxolimab in advanced cancers. Measured with immunoSEQ multiplex PCR; TCRdb has only the in-frame clones, and not every one. This sample carries 54,000 or so clones, 84% of them seen once, and the ten largest clones take approximately 2%. The sample here was CD4+ or CD8+ T cells sorted from blood, taken in a trial of the OX40 agonist ivuxolimab. The source is an adult with an advanced solid tumor such as melanoma, head and neck, liver or kidney cancer.

The chain carries TRBV7-9 and TRBJ1-1; D unresolved. CDR3 length: 12 residues. V was cut by 4 bases and J by 3 bases, with 6 bases left in between. Per germline, CDR1 SEHNR and CDR2 FQNEAQ (reference sequence). The CDR3 region has the DNA TGTGCCAGCAGCTCGCTCTACACTGAAGCTTTCTTT. Translation gives CASSSLYTEAFF.

This rearrangement joins TRBV30 to TRBJ2-5; 8 bases are shared with TRBD2. CDR3 length: 14 amino acids. V gave up 5 bases and J gave up 7 bases; unmatched junction bases: 12. CDR1 is GTSNPN and CDR2 is SVGIG in the germline V gene (reference sequence). This chain's CDR3 is CAWVPGGGSGTQYF. CDR3 DNA: TGTGCCTGGGTGCCCGGGGGGGGGTCCGGGACCCAGTACTTC.

This chain links TRBV29-1 with TRBJ1-5, with no clear D. The V end was cut by 5 bases, the J end by 11 bases, with 7 bases between. Germline-derived CDR1 and CDR2 are SQVTM and ANQGSEA. The CDR3 consists of 9 residues. The CDR3 coding sequence is TGCAGCGTTCGCCTAGCCCAGCATTTT. Its translation: CSVRLAQHF.

The rearrangement uses TRBV5-1 and TRBJ2-7; perhaps TRBD2 as D (5 bases). Germline values: CDR1 SGHRS, CDR2 YFSETQ. The V end lost 0 bases, the J end lost 5 bases, and 15 bases lay between the germline ends. CDR3 length: 15 residues. CDR3 in DNA: TGCGCCAGCAGCTTGGAAATCGGGAACCGAGACGAGCAGTACTTC. Translated, it gives CASSLEIGNRDEQYF.

The CDR3 coding sequence is TGTGCCAGCAGCTTGGACAGCCGATCCTACGAGCAGTACTTC. Translation: CASSLDSRSYEQYF. This chain uses TRBV5-4 with TRBJ2-7; D is uncertain. In germline, CDR1 is SGHNT, CDR2 YYREEE (reference sequence). Trimming left V 0 bases short and J 1 base short, with 8 bases between. CDR3 length: 14 residues.

The count of this clone is one. This sequence joins TRBV4-1 and TRBJ2-3; 7 nucleotides agree with TRBD1. Losses at the gene ends were 2 bases for V and 4 bases for J; bases not matched to a gene: 3. CDR1 is MGHRA and CDR2 is YSYEKL in the germline V gene. This CDR3 spans 14 amino acids. In DNA, the CDR3 is TGCGCCAGCAGCCAAAGACAGGGCTCAGATACGCAGTATTTT. Protein sequence: CASSQRQGSDTQYF.

The chain carries TRBV27 and TRBJ1-1; 8 bases align to TRBD1. J lost 0 bases, V lost 4 bases, and 4 bases had no gene match. The CDR3 totals 15 residues. CDR1 and CDR2 from the germline V gene are MNHEY and SMNVEV (reference sequence). The CDR3 sequence is CASSSRTGMNTEAFF. CDR3 nucleotides: TGTGCCAGCAGTTCTCGGACAGGGATGAACACTGAAGCTTTCTTT.

The CDR3 DNA is TGTGCCAGCAGCGTAGCGGGACTAGGATCCGCAGAGACCCAGTACTTC. As protein: CASSVAGLGSAETQYF. The V gene is TRBV9, the J gene TRBJ2-5; 8 bases fit TRBD2. Germline values: CDR1 SGDLS, CDR2 YYNGEE. V lost 0 bases, J lost 4 bases, and 8 bases stayed unmatched. The CDR3 is made up of 16 amino acids.

The V call is TRBV9, the J call TRBJ2-1; no definite D call. The CDR3 has 14 residues. V dropped 3 bases and J dropped 16 bases, with 23 bases sitting between them. The V gene's germline CDR1 is SGDLS and CDR2 YYNGEE. This CDR3 reads CASSGLGGWAPVFF. The CDR3, as DNA: TGTGCCAGCAGCGGCCTGGGTGGGTGGGCCCCTGTCTTCTTC. The whole variable domain, filled in from reference TRBV9 and TRBJ2-1, reads DSGVTQTPKHLITATGQRVTLRCSPRSGDLSVYWYQQSLDQGLQFLIQYYNGEERAKGNILERFSAQQFPDLHSELNLSSLELGDSALYFCASSGLGGWAPVFFGPGTRLTVL.

This chain connects TRBV28 to TRBJ2-3, with D unclear. Per germline, CDR1 MDHEN and CDR2 SYDVKM. The germline V and J ends were trimmed by 3 bases and 4 bases, with 11 bases remaining between them. There are 14 residues in the CDR3. CDR3 sequence (DNA): TGTGCCAGCAGTTTTTTGCGATCTGCAGATACGCAGTATTTT. This translates into CASSFLRSADTQYF.

This clone appeared once. The genes are TRBV5-1 and TRBJ2-1; 8 bases line up with TRBD1. Germline CDR1 reads SGHRS; CDR2 reads YFSETQ. Trimming took 2 bases from V and 6 from J; bases not matched to a gene: 4. There are 14 residues in the CDR3. CDR3 residues: CASSLRTGSNEQFF. The CDR3 DNA reads TGCGCCAGCAGCTTACGGACAGGGTCCAATGAGCAGTTCTTC.

The J gene is TRBJ2-5, the V gene TRBV10-1; TRBD2 is a possible D gene (6 bases). The CDR3 extends over 17 amino acids. V was shortened by 2 bases and J by 5 bases, with 21 bases between the two germline ends. Looked up from germline, CDR1 is WNHNN and CDR2 is SYGVQD (reference sequence). The CDR3 loop is CASSERLGLEDQETQYF. In nucleotides, the CDR3 is TGCGCCAGCAGTGAGCGCCTGGGACTGGAGGATCAGGAGACCCAGTACTTC.

The gene calls are TRBV19 and TRBJ2-7; D ambiguous. Trimming cost V 3 bases and J 0 bases, with 15 bases left between them. This CDR3 is 16 amino acids long. Germline CDR1 LNHDA, CDR2 SQIVND (reference sequence). CDR3 residues: CASSIPPARFSYEQYF. In DNA, the CDR3 is TGTGCCAGTAGTATCCCCCCTGCCAGGTTCTCCTACGAGCAGTACTTC.

The chain combines TRBV5-1 with TRBJ2-7; no reliable D call. This CDR3 has 14 residues. The V gene's germline CDR1 is SGHRS and CDR2 YFSETQ. The V end was cut by 0 bases, the J end by 7 bases, with 14 bases between. CDR3 residues: CASSLDVSAGEQYF. The CDR3 DNA reads as TGCGCCAGCAGCTTGGACGTCTCCGCCGGGGAGCAGTACTTC.

V and J are TRBV5-1 and TRBJ2-1, with D possibly being TRBD1 (6 bases). CDR3 length equals 15 residues. CDR1 is SGHRS and CDR2 is YFSETQ in the germline V gene. Trimming stripped 4 bases from V and 4 bases from J, with 15 bases between. CDR3 DNA sequence: TGCGCCAGCAGCCCTATAGGGGGTTTTTACAATGAGCAGTTCTTC. Its translation: CASSPIGGFYNEQFF.

The rearrangement links TRBV7-9 to TRBJ2-5; D is perhaps TRBD2 (6 bases). The germline V and J ends were trimmed by 4 bases and 4 bases, with 7 bases remaining between them. There are 12 residues in the CDR3. Germline V gives CDR1 SEHNR, CDR2 FQNEAQ (reference sequence). The CDR3 region is CASSSEGETQYF. CDR3 in DNA: TGTGCCAGCAGCTCGGAGGGAGAGACCCAGTACTTC. The variable domain in full, with the rest retrieved from reference TRBV7-9 and TRBJ2-5, is DTGVSQNPRHKITKRGQNVTFRCDPISEHNRLYWYRQTLGQGPEFLTYFQNEAQLEKSRLLSDRFSAERPKGSFSTLEIQRTEQGDSAMYLCASSSEGETQYFGPGTRLLVL.

The chain is built from TRBV19 and TRBJ1-1; D remains unclear. Germline V lookup: CDR1 LNHDA, CDR2 SQIVND (reference sequence). Between the trimmed V and J ends, which lost 5 bases and 1 base, there was a span of 11 bases. The CDR3 sequence is 14 residues long. The CDR3 nucleotides are TGTGCCAGTAGTGTCGTTACTGCGAACACTGAAGCTTTCTTT. It is translated as CASSVVTANTEAFF.

This clone has more than one count but fewer than ten. The chain recombines TRBV5-1 with TRBJ2-2; TRBD2 matches 10 bases. J was trimmed by 3 bases and V by 4 bases; bases with no gene match: 6. This CDR3 spans 16 amino acids. CDR1 is SGHRS and CDR2 is YFSETQ in the germline V gene. As DNA, the CDR3 is TGCGCCAGCAGCATCCTGGGACTAGCGTACACCGGGGAGCTGTTTTTT. It specifies CASSILGLAYTGELFF.

The V call is TRBV4-1, the J call TRBJ1-4, with TRBD1 matching 12 bases. V trimming: 4 bases; J trimming: 8 bases; junction bases outside the gene matches: 11. The CDR3 has 17 residues. The germline V gene has CDR1 MGHRA and CDR2 YSYEKL. The CDR3 region has the DNA TGCGCCAGCAGCCCTACCCTGGGACAGGGGGCACGGGAAAAACTGTTTTTT. This codes for CASSPTLGQGAREKLFF.

This chain connects TRBV28 to TRBJ1-1, with unresolved D. V was shortened by 4 bases and J by 0 bases, with 6 bases between the two germline ends. The CDR3 consists of 13 residues. Germline V CDR1 and CDR2: MDHEN, SYDVKM. The CDR3 nucleotides are TGTGCCAGCAGTTCCGATATGAACACTGAAGCTTTCTTT. Protein: CASSSDMNTEAFF. The full variable domain, completed using reference TRBV28 and TRBJ1-1, is DVKVTQSSRYLVKRTGEKVFLECVQDMDHENMFWYRQDPGLGLRLIYFSYDVKMKEKGDIPEGYSVSREKKERFSLILESASTNQTSMYLCASSSDMNTEAFFGQGTRLTVV.

V is TRBV2 and J is TRBJ2-5; D gene unclear. The CDR3 spans 14 residues. Trimming took 2 bases from V and 0 from J, leaving 7 bases between them. Germline-derived CDR1 and CDR2 are SNHLY and FYNNEI. CDR3: CASSEKANQETQYF. The CDR3 DNA is TGTGCCAGCAGTGAAAAGGCCAACCAAGAGACCCAGTACTTC.

This clone was detected only once. The chain uses TRBV7-8 and TRBJ1-2; TRBD1 matches 9 bases. The V segment lost 1 base and the J segment 4 bases; nucleotides outside the gene matches: 4. CDR1 is SGHVS and CDR2 is FQNEAQ in the germline V gene. This CDR3 comprises 15 residues. The CDR3 DNA sequence: TGTGCCAGCAGCTTAGGCGGACAGGGGTCCTATGGCTACACCTTC. Translation gives CASSLGGQGSYGYTF.

The chain couples TRBV30 to TRBJ1-6; TRBD1 aligns across 7 bases. CDR1 and CDR2 (germline): GTSNPN, SVGIG (reference sequence). V lost 3 bases and J lost 10; bases outside the gene matches: 9. The CDR3 loop spans 14 amino acids. In DNA form, the CDR3 reads TGTGCCTGGAGCACCGGGACAGTAAGGTCACCCCTCCACTTT. It specifies CAWSTGTVRSPLHF.

The chain recombines TRBV18 with TRBJ2-7; possibly TRBD1 for D (5 bases). Germline assignment: CDR1 KGHSH and CDR2 LQKENI. The length of the CDR3 is 14 residues. Trimming shortened V by 6 bases and J by 0 bases, and 12 bases separated the two germline ends. The CDR3, as DNA: TGTGCCAGCTCGCTTAGACAGAGCTCCTACGAGCAGTACTTC. Protein: CASSLRQSSYEQYF.